Here is one T cell receptor (beta chain) with its context. This same CDR3 is encoded by further DNA sequences in the sample. The CDR3 covers 16 residues. V was clipped by 0 bases and J by 1 base; unmatched bases: 1. In germline, CDR1 is LNHNV, CDR2 YYDKDF (reference sequence). The sample is drawn from a study of blood T cell repertoires in COVID-19. Study as a whole: Sample material is recorded as cDNA or gDNA derived from T cells, B-cell-depleted T cells, or PBMCs.

Libraries were prepared by immunoSEQ multiplex PCR; TCRdb keeps only in-frame clonotypes and omits some of them. In the table there are about 290,000 clones, roughly 89% of which are singletons. The sequence was obtained from a woman in her 40s who had recovered from COVID-19. The sample was PBMCs or T cells enriched from blood (not recorded which). The chain employs TRBV15 and TRBJ2-7; 12 nucleotides align to TRBD2. CDR3 amino acids: CATSRDLAGGSYEQYF. CDR3 bases: TGTGCCACCAGCAGAGATCTAGCGGGAGGGTCCTACGAGCAGTACTTC.